A selection of T cell receptor beta chains follows, all from one sample in a study of blood T cells in healthy people across ages. From the 5' RACE reads, TCRdb called clonotypes with MiXCR, one entry per CDR3 protein. The table records approximately 2,000,000 distinct CDR3 sequences, about two fifths of them present only once. Sequenced sample: blood. The receptor source for this set is a human donor in good health. Each CDR3 is given with its conserved first and last residue. D genes are given only for firm matches. Clone sizes are given selectively: once, few, many, or a class where the clone is expanded.

>-|TRBV7-6|TRBJ2-4|-
TGTGCCAGCAGCTCCGGACCCAACTACGGGCGGTACTTC
CASSSGPNYGRYF
>-|TRBV29-1|TRBJ2-7|many
TGCAGCGTTGAATCTAGCACCTTCGGTGGGGAGCAGTACTTC
CSVESSTFGGEQYF
>-|TRBV12-3/TRBV12-4|TRBJ2-5|-
TGTGCCTGCAGTGGGACAACTCATGGGACCCAGTACTTC
CACSGTTHGTQYF
>TRBD1|TRBV5-1|TRBJ2-3|few
TGCGCCAGCAGCTTGGGCGGACAGGTACGCACAGATACGCAGTATTTT
CASSLGGQVRTDTQYF
>TRBD2|TRBV11-1|TRBJ2-4|many
TGTGCCAGCAGCCCAAAAGACCGAGGACTAGCGGGAACCATCCCTGGTGACATTCAGTACTTC
CASSPKDRGLAGTIPGDIQYF
>-|TRBV11-1|TRBJ2-1|-
TGTGCCAGCAGCCGCAAGGGGAGCTCCTACAATGAGCAGTTCTTC
CASSRKGSSYNEQFF
>-|TRBV12-3/TRBV12-4|TRBJ2-1|-
TGTGCCAGCAGTTTAGGGGGACGGCGCAATGAGCAGTTCTTC
CASSLGGRRNEQFF
>-|TRBV4-3|TRBJ2-6|-
TGCGCCAGCAGCCAAAGAGTCCTTTCGAGCTCTGGGGCCAACGTCCTGACTTTC
CASSQRVLSSSGANVLTF
>-|TRBV7-8|TRBJ1-5|-
TGTGCCAGCAGCTTAGGAGGGACAAGAAATCAGCCCCAGCATTTT
CASSLGGTRNQPQHF
>TRBD1|TRBV27|TRBJ1-6|-
TGTGCCAGCAGTTTATCGGTTTCGGCCCTCGGGACAGGGCGATCACCCCTCCACTTT
CASSLSVSALGTGRSPLHF
>TRBD1|TRBV2|TRBJ2-6|-
TGTGCCAGCAACGACAGGGGTGGGGCCAACGTCCTGACTTTC
CASNDRGGANVLTF
>-|TRBV10-3|TRBJ2-5|many
TGTGCCATCAGTGTCCGGGAACAAGAGACCCAGTACTTC
CAISVREQETQYF
>-|TRBV9|TRBJ1-1|-
TGTGCCAGCAGCCCGGACGGATGGAACACTGAAGCTTTCTTT
CASSPDGWNTEAFF
>-|TRBV20-1|TRBJ2-4|-
TGCAGTGCTAGAACCCGGGACTCGAGTAGTTTAGCCAAAAACATTCAGTACTTC
CSARTRDSSSLAKNIQYF
>-|TRBV29-1|TRBJ1-1|-
TGCAGCGTTGGAGGGACCCTAATCGAAGCTTTCTTT
CSVGGTLIEAFF
>-|TRBV7-6|TRBJ1-4|few
TGTGCCAGCAGCTTAATGGGACGGGCTAATGAAAAACTGTTTTTT
CASSLMGRANEKLFF
>TRBD2|TRBV7-9|TRBJ2-3|-
TGTGCCAGCAGCCCGCCCACGGGGGGGCGAAGCACAGATACGCAGTATTTT
CASSPPTGGRSTDTQYF
>TRBD1|TRBV5-1|TRBJ2-7|many
TGCGCCAGCAGACCCCGGGACAGGGTGTACGAGCAGTACTTC
CASRPRDRVYEQYF
>-|TRBV4-2|TRBJ2-3|few
TGTGCCAGCAGCCTTAGTAGCAAGAGGAGTCCAGATACGCAGTATTTT
CASSLSSKRSPDTQYF
>-|TRBV5-5|TRBJ2-5|-
TGTGCCAGCAGCTCTAAGACCCAAGAGACCCAGTACTTC
CASSSKTQETQYF
>TRBD1|TRBV5-1|TRBJ2-5|few
TGCGCCAGCAGTCCGGGACAGGGAAGTTCGGAGACCCAGTACTTC
CASSPGQGSSETQYF
>-|TRBV7-6|TRBJ2-3|many
TGTGCCAGCAGCTTTCTCAGAGATACGCAGTATTTT
CASSFLRDTQYF
>TRBD2|TRBV7-2|TRBJ2-7|-
TGTGCCAGCAGCCCAGCGGGGGGGACCCAAGGGGCCCAGTACTTC
CASSPAGGTQGAQYF